A selection of T cell receptor beta chains follows, all from one sample in a study of cytomegalovirus exposure and HLA in healthy donors. Here immunoSEQ multiplex PCR was the method, and the copy in TCRdb shows in-frame clones only, minus some. Here the sample spans roughly 150,000 clones, more than 65% being singletons. The sequencing sample was made of PBMCs. The receptors derive from a man aged 18-30 years in good health and CMV-seropositive. Both conserved end residues are part of each CDR3. Each record gives: V gene, J gene, D gene, clone size, CDR3 protein, CDR3 DNA. The D gene is left open where the match is weak. Only part of the rows carry a size: once, few, many, or a class if the clone is expanded.

V: TRBV6-6
J: TRBJ1-5
D: -
size: -
CDR3: CASRRGDYSNQPQHF
DNA: TGTGCCAGCAGGCGGGGAGATTATAGCAATCAGCCCCAGCATTTT

V: TRBV7-9
J: TRBJ1-3
D: -
size: -
CDR3: CASSSAGPGWGNTIYF
DNA: TGTGCCAGCAGCTCCGCGGGGCCTGGGTGGGGAAACACCATATATTTT

V: TRBV28
J: TRBJ2-5
D: TRBD1
size: -
CDR3: CASSSRTGGQETQYF
DNA: TGTGCCAGCAGTTCCCGGACAGGCGGACAAGAGACCCAGTACTTC

V: TRBV18
J: TRBJ2-1
D: TRBD2
size: -
CDR3: CASSPVMTLAGGPRNEQFF
DNA: TGTGCCAGCTCACCTGTCATGACCTTAGCGGGAGGGCCGAGAAATGAGCAGTTCTTC

V: TRBV12-5
J: TRBJ1-3
D: TRBD1
size: -
CDR3: CASGLGGQGRNTIYF
DNA: TGTGCTAGTGGTTTAGGGGGACAGGGGAGAAACACCATATATTTT

V: TRBV7-8
J: TRBJ1-2
D: -
size: -
CDR3: CASSFGTRENPNYGYTF
DNA: TGTGCCAGCAGCTTCGGGACACGCGAGAATCCTAACTATGGCTACACCTTC

V: TRBV29-1
J: TRBJ1-4
D: TRBD1
size: few
CDR3: CSGLQGGQEKLFF
DNA: TGCAGCGGATTACAGGGGGGGCAGGAAAAACTGTTTTTT

V: TRBV19
J: TRBJ1-1
D: TRBD1
size: -
CDR3: CASSIARTGATEAFF
DNA: TGTGCCAGTAGTATAGCTAGGACAGGGGCAACTGAAGCTTTCTTT

V: TRBV30
J: TRBJ1-1
D: -
size: -
CDR3: CAWSSGQNTEAFF
DNA: TGTGCCTGGAGTTCAGGACAGAACACTGAAGCTTTCTTT

V: TRBV7-2
J: TRBJ1-1
D: -
size: -
CDR3: CASSLVGGNTEAFF
DNA: TGTGCCAGCAGCTTAGTCGGGGGAAACACTGAAGCTTTCTTT

V: TRBV30
J: TRBJ1-4
D: TRBD1
size: -
CDR3: CAWTRDRPNEKLFF
DNA: TGTGCCTGGACCAGGGACAGACCAAATGAAAAACTGTTTTTT

V: TRBV19
J: TRBJ1-3
D: -
size: -
CDR3: CASTHRSDTIYF
DNA: TGTGCCAGTACGCATCGATCGGACACCATATATTTT

V: TRBV19
J: TRBJ1-5
D: TRBD1
size: -
CDR3: CASSVSGQAGWAQHF
DNA: TGTGCCAGTAGTGTATCGGGACAGGCCGGATGGGCCCAGCATTTT

V: TRBV6-1
J: TRBJ2-3
D: TRBD2
size: few
CDR3: CASSGVAGARDTQYF
DNA: TGTGCCAGCAGTGGGGTAGCGGGAGCCAGAGATACGCAGTATTTT

V: TRBV6-1
J: TRBJ1-5
D: -
size: -
CDR3: CASSDPDSSNQPQHF
DNA: TGTGCCAGCAGTGACCCCGACAGTAGCAATCAGCCCCAGCATTTT

V: TRBV7-8
J: TRBJ1-1
D: -
size: once
CDR3: CASSLYSDTEAFF
DNA: TGTGCCAGCAGCTTATATTCGGACACTGAAGCTTTCTTT

V: TRBV21-1
J: TRBJ1-4
D: -
size: -
CDR3: CASSKLLRDRDATNEKLFF
DNA: TGTGCCAGCAGCAAACTACTAAGGGACAGGGATGCAACTAATGAAAAACTGTTTTTT

V: TRBV28
J: TRBJ1-2
D: -
size: -
CDR3: CASSSPGVTGYTF
DNA: TGTGCCAGCAGTTCGCCGGGGGTCACGGGCTACACCTTC

V: TRBV23-1
J: TRBJ1-4
D: -
size: -
CDR3: CASSHPGDNTTNEKLFF
DNA: TGCGCCAGCAGTCATCCAGGCGATAATACAACTAATGAAAAACTGTTTTTT

V: TRBV29-1
J: TRBJ2-6
D: -
size: -
CDR3: CSASLAAGANVLTF
DNA: TGCAGCGCTTCACTAGCTGCCGGGGCCAACGTCCTGACTTTC

V: TRBV19
J: TRBJ1-3
D: -
size: few
CDR3: CASHRGGSGNTIYF
DNA: TGTGCCAGCCATAGGGGGGGCTCTGGAAACACCATATATTTT

V: TRBV28
J: TRBJ1-3
D: -
size: few
CDR3: CASSLYSSGNTIYF
DNA: TGTGCCAGCAGTTTATATAGCTCTGGAAACACCATATATTTT

V: TRBV19
J: TRBJ2-1
D: -
size: -
CDR3: CASRDPGSLHSYNEQFF
DNA: TGTGCCAGTAGGGACCCCGGGAGTCTACACTCCTACAATGAGCAGTTCTTC

V: TRBV15
J: TRBJ2-5
D: -
size: -
CDR3: CATSRDGQYQETQYF
DNA: TGTGCCACCAGCAGAGATGGGCAGTACCAAGAGACCCAGTACTTC

V: TRBV28
J: TRBJ1-3
D: TRBD1
size: -
CDR3: CASSPGGTGVGGNTIYF
DNA: TGTGCCAGCAGCCCCGGGGGAACAGGGGTAGGAGGAAACACCATATATTTT

V: TRBV5-1
J: TRBJ1-2
D: -
size: -
CDR3: CASSANTRYGYTF
DNA: TGCGCCAGCAGCGCAAACACCCGCTATGGCTACACCTTC

V: TRBV7-9
J: TRBJ1-1
D: -
size: -
CDR3: CASSLLDNEAFF
DNA: TGTGCCAGCAGCTTACTTGACAATGAAGCTTTCTTT

V: TRBV2
J: TRBJ2-1
D: -
size: -
CDR3: CASSSGWAHNEQFF
DNA: TGTGCCAGCAGTTCCGGTTGGGCCCACAATGAGCAGTTCTTC

V: TRBV11-2
J: TRBJ1-5
D: -
size: -
CDR3: CASSLGSSRGNQPQHF
DNA: TGTGCCAGCAGCTTAGGCTCGAGCAGGGGCAATCAGCCCCAGCATTTT

V: TRBV6-5
J: TRBJ1-1
D: -
size: -
CDR3: CASRGDTTNTEAFF
DNA: TGTGCCAGCAGGGGAGACACGACGAACACTGAAGCTTTCTTT

V: TRBV7-6
J: TRBJ2-1
D: TRBD2
size: -
CDR3: CASSPSWLAGTYEQFF
DNA: TGTGCCAGCAGCCCCTCGTGGCTAGCGGGAACGTATGAGCAGTTCTTC

V: TRBV5-6
J: TRBJ2-6
D: -
size: once
CDR3: CASSLVGAGANVLTF
DNA: TGTGCCAGCAGCTTGGTAGGGGCTGGGGCCAACGTCCTGACTTTC

V: TRBV6-6
J: TRBJ2-1
D: -
size: once
CDR3: CASSSRGDEQFF
DNA: TGTGCCAGCAGCTCCAGGGGCGATGAGCAGTTCTTC

V: TRBV29-1
J: TRBJ1-2
D: TRBD1
size: -
CDR3: CSADRGPAYGYTF
DNA: TGCAGCGCTGACAGGGGGCCGGCCTATGGCTACACCTTC

V: TRBV9
J: TRBJ2-2
D: -
size: -
CDR3: CASSVQGELFF
DNA: TGTGCCAGCAGCGTTCAAGGGGAGCTGTTTTTT

V: TRBV5-4
J: TRBJ2-3
D: -
size: -
CDR3: CASSLTGLLTDTQYF
DNA: TGTGCCAGCAGCCTGACAGGTCTCTTGACAGATACGCAGTATTTT

V: TRBV5-1
J: TRBJ2-1
D: TRBD1
size: few
CDR3: CASSPTGTDSYNEQFF
DNA: TGCGCCAGCTCCCCGACCGGGACAGATTCCTACAATGAGCAGTTCTTC

V: TRBV7-3
J: TRBJ2-2
D: TRBD2
size: -
CDR3: CASSLRLAGKEELFF
DNA: TGTGCCAGCAGCTTAAGACTAGCGGGGAAGGAGGAGCTGTTTTTT

V: TRBV13
J: TRBJ2-3
D: -
size: -
CDR3: CASSATEGRYPDTQYF
DNA: TGTGCCAGCAGCGCAACAGAAGGCAGGTACCCAGATACGCAGTATTTT

V: TRBV2
J: TRBJ1-1
D: -
size: -
CDR3: CASTRAGGGGAEAFF
DNA: TGTGCCAGCACCCGCGCGGGGGGCGGGGGCGCTGAAGCTTTCTTT

V: TRBV19
J: TRBJ1-1
D: TRBD1
size: once
CDR3: CASRVTGGTEAFF
DNA: TGTGCCAGTAGAGTAACAGGGGGCACTGAAGCTTTCTTT

V: TRBV4-2
J: TRBJ1-3
D: -
size: many
CDR3: CASSQGAGIGNTIYF
DNA: TGTGCCAGCAGCCAAGGAGCAGGGATTGGGAACACCATATATTTT

V: TRBV2
J: TRBJ2-2
D: TRBD1
size: -
CDR3: CASTQWTGGNTGELFF
DNA: TGTGCCAGCACCCAATGGACAGGGGGGAACACCGGGGAGCTGTTTTTT

V: TRBV4-1
J: TRBJ2-1
D: TRBD1
size: -
CDR3: CASSQTVTGGARNEQFF
DNA: TGCGCCAGCAGCCAGACGGTCACAGGGGGCGCTAGGAATGAGCAGTTCTTC

V: TRBV25-1
J: TRBJ2-2
D: TRBD1
size: few
CDR3: CASSGPGQGETGELFF
DNA: TGTGCCAGCAGTGGCCCGGGACAGGGCGAAACCGGGGAGCTGTTTTTT

V: TRBV25-1
J: TRBJ2-1
D: -
size: few
CDR3: CASSESRGGSYNEQFF
DNA: TGTGCCAGCAGTGAATCCCGCGGCGGCTCCTACAATGAGCAGTTCTTC

V: TRBV5-1
J: TRBJ1-1
D: TRBD1
size: once
CDR3: CASSADRGHTEAFF
DNA: TGCGCCAGCAGCGCGGACAGGGGTCACACTGAAGCTTTCTTT

V: TRBV27
J: TRBJ1-1
D: -
size: -
CDR3: CASSLRGAGDTEAFF
DNA: TGTGCCAGCAGTTTACGGGGGGCCGGGGACACTGAAGCTTTCTTT

V: TRBV5-1
J: TRBJ2-5
D: -
size: -
CDR3: CASSPTFSGVQETQYF
DNA: TGCGCCAGCAGCCCGACCTTCTCAGGGGTCCAAGAGACCCAGTACTTC

V: TRBV7-2
J: TRBJ1-2
D: TRBD1
size: few
CDR3: CASSSEDRGGKYGYTF
DNA: TGTGCCAGCAGCTCCGAGGACAGGGGGGGAAAGTATGGCTACACCTTC

V: TRBV27
J: TRBJ2-3
D: TRBD2
size: -
CDR3: CASSLLTGGRAGSTDTQYF
DNA: TGTGCCAGCAGTTTACTTACTGGCGGGAGGGCCGGGAGCACAGATACGCAGTATTTT